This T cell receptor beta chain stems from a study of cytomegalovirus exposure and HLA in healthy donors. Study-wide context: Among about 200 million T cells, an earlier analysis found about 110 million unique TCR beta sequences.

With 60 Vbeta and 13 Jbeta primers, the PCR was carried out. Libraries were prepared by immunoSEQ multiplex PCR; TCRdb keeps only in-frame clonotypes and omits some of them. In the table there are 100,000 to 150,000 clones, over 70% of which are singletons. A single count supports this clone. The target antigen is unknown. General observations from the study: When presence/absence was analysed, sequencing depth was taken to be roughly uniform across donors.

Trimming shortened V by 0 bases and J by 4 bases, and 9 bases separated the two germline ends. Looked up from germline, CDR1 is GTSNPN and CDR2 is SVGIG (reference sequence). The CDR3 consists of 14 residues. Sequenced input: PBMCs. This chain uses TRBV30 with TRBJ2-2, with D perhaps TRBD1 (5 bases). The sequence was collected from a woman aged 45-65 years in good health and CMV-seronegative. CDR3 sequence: CAWSVRGGTGELFF. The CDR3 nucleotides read TGTGCCTGGAGTGTAAGGGGTGGCACCGGGGAGCTGTTTTTT. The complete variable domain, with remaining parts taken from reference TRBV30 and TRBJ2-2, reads SQTIHQWPATLVQPVGSPLSLECTVEGTSNPNLYWYRQAAGRGLQLLFYSVGIGQISSEVPQNLSASRPQDRQFILSSKKLLLSDSGFYLCAWSVRGGTGELFFGEGSRLTVL.